This T cell receptor (beta chain) derives from a study of OX40 agonist ivuxolimab in advanced cancers. The study's findings and limits: More expanded clones were seen, on average, in CD8+ T cells than in CD4+. Clonal expansion was seen in CD4+ and CD8+ blood T cells by week 6 at 0.1 to 3.0 mg/kg.

TCRdb's table, derived via immunoSEQ multiplex PCR, lists solely in-frame clones and lacks some. The table lists around 26,000 clones, 88% of them singletons. Points on this clone: Its cognate antigen is unknown.

At cycle 4 day 1, cycle 7 day 1, and baseline, blood was sampled. The V end was cut by 5 bases, the J end by 3 bases, with 16 bases between. CDR1 is MNHNS and CDR2 is SASEGT in the germline V gene. The CDR3 totals 15 residues. The clonotype originates from an adult with an advanced solid tumor such as melanoma, head and neck, liver or kidney cancer. This chain joins TRBV6-1 and TRBJ1-2; D may be TRBD1 (5 bases). The sample consisted of CD4+ or CD8+ T cells sorted from blood, taken in a trial of the OX40 agonist ivuxolimab. In DNA, the CDR3 is TGTGCCAGCAGTCTTCGGGGGGGAGGGGACTATGGCTACACCTTC. Translation: CASSLRGGGDYGYTF.